One sample yielded the 27 T cell receptor beta chains listed below, sequenced in a study of blood T cell repertoires in COVID-19. Assay used: immunoSEQ multiplex PCR; TCRdb lists only in-frame clones, some missing. The repertoire consists of roughly 150,000 clones, with around 80% occurring once and the leading ten covering around 8.1%. Sample: peripheral blood. These receptors originate from a man between 60 and 70 years old with acute or convalescent COVID-19.

This clone was found a few times. The chain couples TRBV7-3 to TRBJ2-7, with 10 positions matching TRBD1. The V gene's germline CDR1 is SGHTA and CDR2 FQGTGA. V lost 6 bases to trimming and J lost 5 bases; unmatched junction nucleotides: 7. This CDR3 has 14 amino acids. The CDR3 reads CASSSGTGDHEQYF. As DNA, the CDR3 is TGTGCCAGCAGTTCCGGGACAGGGGACCACGAGCAGTACTTC. The full variable domain, completed using reference TRBV7-3 and TRBJ2-7, is GAGVSQTPSNKVTEKGKYVELRCDPISGHTALYWYRQSLGQGPEFLIYFQGTGAADDSGLPNDRFFAVRPEGSVSTLKIQRTERGDSAVYLCASSSGTGDHEQYFGPGTRLTVT.

This clone came up once. Additional DNA sequences in this sample encode the identical CDR3. The chain uses TRBV11-2 and TRBJ2-7, with 11 bases lining up with TRBD1. Trimming removed 5 bases from V and 3 bases from J; junction bases left unmatched: 3. CDR3 size: 14 residues. The V gene's germline CDR1 is SGHAT and CDR2 FQNNGV. This chain's CDR3 is CASSPGQGGYEQYF. The CDR3 DNA sequence: TGTGCCAGCAGCCCGGGACAGGGGGGCTACGAGCAGTACTTC.

This chain links TRBV9 with TRBJ1-2; 10 bases align to TRBD1. The germline gives CDR1 SGDLS, CDR2 YYNGEE. The junction had 10 bases not matched to a gene; V was cut back by 7 bases and J by 10 bases. The CDR3 has 13 residues. CDR3 sequence: CASRRQGADYYTF. Here the CDR3 DNA reads TGTGCCAGCCGCCGACAGGGGGCGGATTACTACACCTTC. Combining the CDR3 with reference TRBV9 and TRBJ1-2 gives the whole variable domain DSGVTQTPKHLITATGQRVTLRCSPRSGDLSVYWYQQSLDQGLQFLIQYYNGEERAKGNILERFSAQQFPDLHSELNLSSLELGDSALYFCASRRQGADYYTFGSGTRLTVV.

The V gene is TRBV13, the J gene TRBJ2-5, with D hard to call. Germline V lookup: CDR1 PRHDT, CDR2 FYEKMQ (reference sequence). This CDR3 region has 14 residues. V was trimmed by 0 bases and J by 2 bases, leaving 7 bases between them. CDR3 sequence reads: CASSLGFSQETQYF. The CDR3, as DNA: TGTGCCAGCAGCTTAGGCTTCAGTCAAGAGACCCAGTACTTC.

The V gene is TRBV9, the J gene TRBJ2-5, with D tentatively TRBD2 (5 bases). CDR1 and CDR2 from the germline V gene are SGDLS and YYNGEE. V lost 3 bases to trimming and J lost 1 base, with 7 bases between them. The CDR3 is 13 residues long. CDR3 loop: CASSDGVQETQYF. The CDR3, as DNA: TGTGCCAGCAGCGACGGGGTCCAAGAGACCCAGTACTTC.

The genes are TRBV6-2 or TRBV6-3 and TRBJ2-2; TRBD2 matches 13 bases. The CDR3 consists of 17 residues. The J segment lost 5 bases and the V segment lost 4 bases, leaving 7 bases of the junction unmatched. The germline V gene has CDR1 MNHEY and CDR2 SVGEGT. The CDR3: CASSSTSGRYQTGELFF. The CDR3 DNA is TGTGCCAGCAGTTCGACTAGCGGGAGGTATCAAACCGGGGAGCTGTTTTTT.

The V and J genes are TRBV4-1 and TRBJ1-5; no definite D call. From germline, CDR1 is MGHRA and CDR2 YSYEKL. Trimming pared 0 bases from V and 0 bases from J, leaving 9 bases between. The length of the CDR3 is 16 residues. The CDR3 DNA is TGCGCCAGCAGCCAAGATTGGGGAGGTAGCAATCAGCCCCAGCATTTT. Its protein product is CASSQDWGGSNQPQHF.

This chain joins TRBV2 and TRBJ2-7; 7 bases agree with TRBD1. The length of the CDR3 is 15 residues. Trimming took 6 bases from V and 3 from J; bases not matched to a gene: 11. Per the germline V gene, CDR1 is SNHLY and CDR2 is FYNNEI. The CDR3 DNA is TGTGCCAGCAGAGCCAGACAGGGATACAACTACGAGCAGTACTTC. Its translation is CASRARQGYNYEQYF.

The sample holds a few counts of this clone. This chain joins TRBV7-9 and TRBJ1-3; D unresolved. Germline V gene lookup returns CDR1 SEHNR and CDR2 FQNEAQ (reference sequence). Trimming shortened V by 5 bases and J by 0 bases, and 11 bases separated the two germline ends. The CDR3 is 15 residues long. CDR3 coding DNA: TGTGCCAGCAGCAAGAGACTGGACTCTGGAAACACCATATATTTT. Protein sequence: CASSKRLDSGNTIYF.

Here the CDR3 DNA reads TGTGCCAGCTCACCGCTAACAGGGGGCTCAGGTGAAAAACTGTTTTTT. It encodes CASSPLTGGSGEKLFF. The J gene is TRBJ1-4, the V gene TRBV18; 9 bases align to TRBD1. Germline V lookup: CDR1 KGHSH, CDR2 LQKENI. The CDR3 is made up of 16 amino acids. Germline trimming cut 3 bases from V and 7 bases from J; bases unmatched to any gene: 9. The whole variable domain, remainder taken from reference TRBV18 and TRBJ1-4, is NAGVMQNPRHLVRRRGQEARLRCSPMKGHSHVYWYRQLPEEGLKFMVYLQKENIIDESGMPKERFSAEFPKEGPSILRIQQVVRGDSAAYFCASSPLTGGSGEKLFFGSGTQLSVL.

The chain has TRBV29-1 and TRBJ2-1, with 9 positions matching TRBD1. The germline CDR1 and CDR2 sequences are SQVTM and ANQGSEA. The V and J ends lost 5 bases and 0 bases, in that order; junction bases with no gene match: 14. The CDR3 has 18 residues. The CDR3 DNA is TGCAGCGTTACAGGACAGGGGAGTTTAGGTCACTCCTACAATGAGCAGTTCTTC. Translating gives CSVTGQGSLGHSYNEQFF.

V is TRBV2 and J is TRBJ1-2; possibly TRBD1 for D (5 bases). The CDR3 covers 13 residues. The V end was cut by 8 bases, the J end by 3 bases, with 13 bases between. CDR1 is SNHLY, CDR2 FYNNEI, per germline. This chain's CDR3 is CASGARVYYGYTF. The CDR3 DNA reads as TGTGCCAGCGGTGCCAGGGTTTACTATGGCTACACCTTC.

This chain joins TRBV28 and TRBJ1-1; no clear D. The CDR3 has 15 amino acids. Per the germline V gene, CDR1 is MDHEN and CDR2 is SYDVKM. V was trimmed by 6 bases and J by 1 base, leaving 15 bases between them. The chain's CDR3 is CASRDASGKNTEAFF. For the CDR3, the DNA is TGTGCCAGCAGAGACGCCTCAGGCAAGAACACTGAAGCTTTCTTT.

V gene TRBV5-6 combines with J gene TRBJ1-2; 7 bases fit TRBD1. The CDR3 length is 15 residues. CDR1 and CDR2 from the germline V gene are SGHDT and YYEEEE. The V segment lost 3 bases and the J segment 0 bases; nucleotides outside the gene matches: 5. The CDR3 loop reads CASSYRGDANYGYTF. CDR3 nucleotide sequence: TGTGCCAGCAGCTACAGGGGTGATGCTAACTATGGCTACACCTTC.

This clone was recorded once. The J gene is TRBJ2-3, the V gene TRBV28, with TRBD2 matching 8 bases. Germline CDR1 is MDHEN and CDR2 is SYDVKM. J gave up 3 bases and V 4 bases, and 6 bases lay outside the gene matches. This CDR3 comprises 15 residues. For the CDR3, the DNA is TGTGCCAGCAGTTCACGGCGGGGGGTTACAGATACGCAGTATTTT. Translating it yields CASSSRRGVTDTQYF.

The chain joins TRBV9 to TRBJ2-5; D may be TRBD2 (6 bases). This CDR3 has 15 amino acids. The V gene lost 0 bases and the J gene lost 5 bases, with 14 bases spanning the gap. In germline, CDR1 is SGDLS, CDR2 YYNGEE. CDR3 nucleotide sequence: TGTGCCAGCAGCGTAGAGGGAGGATGGCGGGAGACCCAGTACTTC. Amino acids: CASSVEGGWRETQYF.

DNA for the CDR3: TGTGCCAGCAGCCCGGTGGAGAGCACAGATACGCAGTATTTT. Translated: CASSPVESTDTQYF. The V call is TRBV5-5, the J call TRBJ2-3; D is unresolved. The germline gives CDR1 SGHKS, CDR2 YYEKEE (reference sequence). Between the trimmed V and J ends, which lost 4 bases and 0 bases, there was a span of 9 bases. This CDR3 spans 14 amino acids.

The chain has TRBV18 and TRBJ1-4, with 7 nucleotides matching TRBD1. V lost 3 bases, J lost 8 bases, and 15 bases stayed unmatched. There are 17 residues in the CDR3. Germline loops: CDR1 KGHSH, CDR2 LQKENI. DNA of the CDR3: TGTGCCAGCTCACCCAACCTTCCGGGACAGTCGGACGAAAAACTGTTTTTT. Protein sequence: CASSPNLPGQSDEKLFF.

The V call is TRBV6-2 or TRBV6-3, the J call TRBJ2-1; a weak D match, TRBD2 (5 bases). Trimming removed 2 bases from V and 3 bases from J, with 11 bases in between. The CDR3 runs 15 residues. Germline V gene lookup returns CDR1 MNHEY and CDR2 SVGEGT. The CDR3 DNA sequence: TGTGCCAGCAGTTACCGGGGTGCGGTCTACAATGAGCAGTTCTTC. Translation: CASSYRGAVYNEQFF.

The genes are TRBV30 and TRBJ2-5; 7 bases line up with TRBD1. With V trimmed by 2 bases and J by 5 bases, 5 bases remained unmatched. Germline loops: CDR1 GTSNPN, CDR2 SVGIG (reference sequence). CDR3 length: 13 residues. In DNA form, the CDR3 reads TGTGCCTGGAGTCGACAGGGTCTTGAGACCCAGTACTTC. This gives the protein CAWSRQGLETQYF.

This chain uses TRBV7-2 with TRBJ1-5; 7 bases match TRBD1. CDR1 is SGHTA, CDR2 FQGNSA, per germline. The CDR3 loop spans 14 amino acids. V lost 4 bases to trimming and J lost 4 bases; unmatched junction nucleotides: 4. CDR3 amino acids: CASSSQGGNQPQHF. The CDR3 DNA follows: TGTGCCAGCAGCTCTCAGGGGGGAAATCAGCCCCAGCATTTT.

The chain combines TRBV29-1 with TRBJ2-7, with D maybe TRBD2 (6 bases). V lost 6 bases to trimming and J lost 4 bases, with 16 bases between them. The CDR3 is made up of 13 amino acids. Per germline, CDR1 SQVTM and CDR2 ANQGSEA. The CDR3 spells CSVESGGLYEQYF. The CDR3 region has the DNA TGCAGCGTGGAGTCCGGAGGGCTGTACGAGCAGTACTTC.

This chain joins TRBV9 and TRBJ1-2, with 7 bases aligning to TRBD1. V gave up 0 bases and J gave up 8 bases; unmatched junction bases: 10. Germline V gene lookup returns CDR1 SGDLS and CDR2 YYNGEE. The CDR3 extends over 15 amino acids. CDR3 nucleotides: TGTGCCAGCAGCGTAGCTACCCGGGCAGGGGGAGGCTACACCTTC. Residues: CASSVATRAGGGYTF.

The chain links TRBV5-1 to TRBJ2-7, with 8 bases that match TRBD1. Germline CDR1 is SGHRS and CDR2 is YFSETQ. This CDR3 has 16 residues. Unmatched junction bases numbered 8, after V lost 0 bases and J lost 3 bases. The CDR3 bases are TGCGCCAGCAGCTTGGGGGGACAGGCCGATGGCTACGAGCAGTACTTC. It yields the protein CASSLGGQADGYEQYF. The full variable domain, completed using reference TRBV5-1 and TRBJ2-7, is KAGVTQTPRYLIKTRGQQVTLSCSPISGHRSVSWYQQTPGQGLQFLFEYFSETQRNKGNFPGRFSGRQFSNSRSEMNVSTLELGDSALYLCASSLGGQADGYEQYFGPGTRLTVT.

The CDR3 loop is CAFSGSRGYTF. CDR3 nucleotide sequence: TGTGCCTTTAGTGGGAGTAGGGGCTACACCTTC. The chain couples TRBV30 to TRBJ1-2; D remains unclear. From germline, CDR1 is GTSNPN and CDR2 SVGIG (reference sequence). The CDR3 totals 11 residues. Trimming shortened V by 7 bases and J by 8 bases, and 14 bases separated the two germline ends.

The chain combines TRBV6-5 with TRBJ1-6; D might be TRBD1 (6 bases). The germline gives CDR1 MNHEY, CDR2 SVGAGI. Trimming removed 2 bases from V and 9 bases from J, with 14 bases in between. This CDR3 comprises 15 residues. CDR3 coding DNA: TGTGCCAGCAGTTACAGAGGGGGAACGGGTTCACCCCTCCACTTT. Encoded protein: CASSYRGGTGSPLHF.

This chain connects TRBV19 to TRBJ1-5; 7 bases agree with TRBD1. CDR3 length equals 13 residues. V shed 6 bases, J shed 6 bases, and the junction held 5 bases outside the gene matches. The V gene's germline CDR1 is LNHDA and CDR2 SQIVND (reference sequence). The CDR3 loop is CASSPGQSQPQHF. The CDR3 DNA sequence: TGTGCCAGTAGCCCGGGACAGAGTCAGCCCCAGCATTTT.